What follows is one T cell receptor beta chain and its context. What this receptor recognizes is not known. No base quality information exists; no much larger clone differs at one position. The data were obtained in a study of technical replicates of blood from a handful of donors (dated by TCRdb to the late 2010s). Receptor libraries were prepared by the immunoSEQ multiplex PCR assay. Held by TCRdb, this immuneACCESS table contains in-frame sequences only and omits some clones. Under half of the omission traces to an unresolved V gene where checked; the cause of the rest is unknown. A total of some 80,000 clones appear in this sample, about 92% of them only once. Around 0.3% of the sample belongs to the ten largest clones. V and J are truncated by 7 bases and 3 bases respectively, leaving an intervening sequence of 6 bases. The CDR3 goes from the cysteine to the phenylalanine over 11 residues. Only the CDR3 DNA is retained, 33 bases long and in frame from the first base. For CDR1 and CDR2, the germline V gene lists ENHRY and SYGVKD.

The receptor was isolated from a human donor in good health. Sequenced: T cells isolated from PBMCs. The rearrangement combines TRBV10-3 with TRBJ1-2, with no confident D gene call. The CDR3 reads CAIKSDYGYTF. In nucleotides, the sequence is TGTGCCATCAAGTCAGACTATGGCTACACCTTC.